Following are 16 T cell receptor beta chains from one sample sequenced in a study of beta chain features in type 1 diabetes. Every isolated RNA sample was fully reverse transcribed, so sequencing captured expressed TCRB transcripts. Repertoires were generated with immunoSEQ multiplex PCR, while TCRdb's copy carries only in-frame clones and drops some. The sample records 300,000 to 450,000 clones, about 18% being singletons. Sequencing was done on a sample of naive CD4+ T cells from blood. These receptors were collected from a woman in her late teens or twenties in good health.

This clone was seen only a few times. This chain connects TRBV6-1 to TRBJ1-1, with D unclear. Trimming shortened V by 5 bases and J by 0 bases, and 10 bases separated the two germline ends. Germline V lookup: CDR1 MNHNS, CDR2 SASEGT. The CDR3 is made up of 14 amino acids. CDR3 sequence: CASSPQIMNTEAFF. CDR3 nucleotide sequence: TGTGCCAGCAGTCCACAGATCATGAACACTGAAGCTTTCTTT.

The genes are TRBV18 and TRBJ1-2, with D possibly TRBD1 on 6 matching bases. The CDR3 runs 16 residues. Trimming stripped 0 bases from V and 4 bases from J, with 15 bases between. The germline V gene encodes CDR1 KGHSH and CDR2 LQKENI. The CDR3 DNA is TGTGCCAGCTCACCACCCTCCAGGGGACCACTCTATGGCTACACCTTC. Protein: CASSPPSRGPLYGYTF.

This clone has a handful of counts. V usage is TRBV20-1 and J usage is TRBJ1-1; maybe TRBD1 (6 bases). V was cut by 8 bases and J by 1 base, with 8 bases left in between. Germline CDR1 is DFQATT and CDR2 is SNEGSKA (reference sequence). This CDR3 is built from 11 residues. Here the CDR3 reads CSKGGNTEAFF. In DNA form, the CDR3 reads TGCAGTAAAGGGGGGAACACTGAAGCTTTCTTT.

The chain's CDR3 is CASSSTGGLDTQYF. CDR3 in DNA: TGCGCCAGCAGCTCGACAGGGGGTCTAGATACGCAGTATTTT. The chain has TRBV5-1 and TRBJ2-3; 9 bases map to TRBD1. Germline CDR1 is SGHRS and CDR2 is YFSETQ. The CDR3 loop spans 14 amino acids. The trim removed 3 bases at V and 5 bases at J, leaving 4 bases unmatched.

The chain employs TRBV5-1 and TRBJ2-5; 12 bases align to TRBD1. V trimming: 1 base; J trimming: 4 bases; junction bases outside the gene matches: 2. Germline-derived CDR1 and CDR2 are SGHRS and YFSETQ. The CDR3 is 15 amino acids. CDR3 in amino acids: CASSLMGQGAETQYF. The DNA of the CDR3 is TGCGCCAGCAGCTTGATGGGACAGGGGGCAGAGACCCAGTACTTC.

This clone was recorded a few times. J is TRBJ1-1 and V is TRBV30, with TRBD1 identical over 7 bases. J lost 4 bases, V lost 6 bases, and 5 bases had no gene match. The CDR3 is 12 residues long. CDR1 is GTSNPN and CDR2 is SVGIG in the germline V gene (reference sequence). CDR3 coding DNA: TGTGCCTGTTCTGGACAGGCCACTGAAGCTTTCTTT. Amino acid sequence: CACSGQATEAFF. Together with reference TRBV30 and TRBJ1-1, the CDR3 gives the full variable domain: SQTIHQWPATLVQPVGSPLSLECTVEGTSNPNLYWYRQAAGRGLQLLFYSVGIGQISSEVPQNLSASRPQDRQFILSSKKLLLSDSGFYLCACSGQATEAFFGQGTRLTVV.

The chain recombines TRBV25-1 with TRBJ1-5; 8 bases line up with TRBD1. Trimming took 8 bases from V and 5 from J; bases not matched to a gene: 8. Germline CDR1 is MGHDK and CDR2 is SYGVNS. The CDR3 runs to 14 residues. CDR3: CASAGQGGYQPQHF. In nucleotides, the CDR3 is TGTGCCAGCGCCGGACAGGGAGGATATCAGCCCCAGCATTTT.

This clone was detected only a few times. Other DNA variants within this sample encode the same CDR3. The chain has TRBV5-1 and TRBJ2-3, with D perhaps TRBD2 (5 bases). Trimming took 5 bases from V and 0 from J, leaving 10 bases between them. CDR1 and CDR2 (germline): SGHRS, YFSETQ. The CDR3 has 14 residues. In DNA form, the CDR3 reads TGCGCCAGCAGGCCAGGACTCAGCACAGATACGCAGTATTTT. It translates to CASRPGLSTDTQYF.

This clone occurred a few times. V gene TRBV7-9 combines with J gene TRBJ1-1, with a possible D match to TRBD1 (6 bases). Per germline, CDR1 SEHNR and CDR2 FQNEAQ (reference sequence). Trimming removed 3 bases from V and 6 bases from J, with 14 bases in between. The CDR3 loop spans 14 amino acids. The CDR3 here is CASSLFQGFAEAFF. In nucleotides, the CDR3 is TGTGCCAGCAGCTTGTTCCAGGGGTTCGCTGAAGCTTTCTTT.

The chain has TRBV30 and TRBJ1-2, with D possibly being TRBD1 (5 bases). Germline V lookup: CDR1 GTSNPN, CDR2 SVGIG (reference sequence). Trimming took 0 bases from V and 8 from J, leaving 13 bases between them. The CDR3 runs 13 residues. CDR3 residues: CAWSVLGGDGYTF. The CDR3 DNA reads as TGTGCCTGGAGTGTACTTGGCGGGGACGGCTACACCTTC.

This clone turned up a few times. The V and J genes are TRBV19 and TRBJ2-1, with TRBD1 as a possible D gene (6 bases). Trimming removed 2 bases at V and 7 bases at J, with 15 bases between. This CDR3 is 15 amino acids long. Germline CDR1 reads LNHDA; CDR2 reads SQIVND (reference sequence). The CDR3 nucleotides read TGTGCCAGTAGTATACTATCCCGGGACACGAATGAGCAGTTCTTC. Translated, it gives CASSILSRDTNEQFF.

This clone was counted a few times. This chain uses TRBV19 with TRBJ2-5, with 10 bases aligning to TRBD2. Trimming took 9 bases from V and 5 from J; bases not matched to a gene: 12. Per the germline V gene, CDR1 is LNHDA and CDR2 is SQIVND (reference sequence). The length of the CDR3 is 15 residues. DNA of the CDR3: TGTGCCAGCACGAGGACTAGCGGAGCACGGGAGACCCAGTACTTC. Translated, it gives CASTRTSGARETQYF.

V gene TRBV5-4 combines with J gene TRBJ2-3, with 10 positions matching TRBD2. The CDR3 extends over 15 amino acids. V shed 2 bases and J 4 bases; nucleotides not matched to a gene: 4. Germline V gene lookup returns CDR1 SGHNT and CDR2 YYREEE (reference sequence). CDR3 residues: CASSFLAGAADTQYF. The CDR3 nucleotides are TGTGCCAGCAGCTTTCTAGCGGGAGCTGCAGATACGCAGTATTTT.

This clone was found a few times. The chain carries TRBV7-8 and TRBJ2-1, with 11 bases that match TRBD1. V lost 3 bases to trimming and J lost 9 bases; unmatched junction nucleotides: 7. The CDR3 is 15 residues long. Looked up from germline, CDR1 is SGHVS and CDR2 is FQNEAQ. This chain's CDR3 is CASSFQDRGLTEQFF. The CDR3 bases are TGTGCCAGCAGCTTCCAGGACAGGGGGCTGACTGAGCAGTTCTTC. The variable domain in full, completed from reference TRBV7-8 and TRBJ2-1, reads GAGVSQSPRYKVAKRGQDVALRCDPISGHVSLFWYQQALGQGPEFLTYFQNEAQLDKSGLPSDRFFAERPEGSVSTLKIQRTQQEDSAVYLCASSFQDRGLTEQFFGPGTRLTVL.

In regard to this clone: Other nucleotide sequences from this sample produce the same CDR3. V usage is TRBV9 and J usage is TRBJ2-1; D gene uncertain. The germline V and J ends were trimmed by 1 base and 1 base, with 6 bases remaining between them. Germline V gene data show CDR1 as SGDLS and CDR2 as YYNGEE. CDR3 length: 14 residues. In nucleotides, the CDR3 is TGTGCCAGCAGCGTATCCGGTTCCTACAATGAGCAGTTCTTC. Its protein is CASSVSGSYNEQFF.

The rearrangement links TRBV30 to TRBJ1-4; D not certain. The CDR3 sequence is 14 residues long. Germline CDR1 reads GTSNPN; CDR2 reads SVGIG (reference sequence). Trimming took 1 base from V and 0 from J, leaving 6 bases between them. CDR3: CAWSDQATNEKLFF. DNA of the CDR3: TGTGCCTGGAGTGACCAGGCAACTAATGAAAAACTGTTTTTT.